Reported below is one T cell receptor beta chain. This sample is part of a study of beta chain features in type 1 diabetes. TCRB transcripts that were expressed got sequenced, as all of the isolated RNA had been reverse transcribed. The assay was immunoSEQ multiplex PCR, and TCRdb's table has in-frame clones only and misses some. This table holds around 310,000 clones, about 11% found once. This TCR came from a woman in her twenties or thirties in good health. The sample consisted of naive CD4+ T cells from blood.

CDR3 residues: CASSVGDRDHQPQHF. CDR3 DNA sequence: TGTGCCAGCAGCGTAGGGGACAGGGATCATCAGCCCCAGCATTTT. The gene calls are TRBV9 and TRBJ1-5; 9 nucleotides align to TRBD1. The CDR3 consists of 15 residues. The V and J ends lost 0 bases and 5 bases, in that order; junction bases with no gene match: 3. The germline CDR1 and CDR2 sequences are SGDLS and YYNGEE. The whole variable domain, remainder taken from reference TRBV9 and TRBJ1-5, is DSGVTQTPKHLITATGQRVTLRCSPRSGDLSVYWYQQSLDQGLQFLIQYYNGEERAKGNILERFSAQQFPDLHSELNLSSLELGDSALYFCASSVGDRDHQPQHFGDGTRLSIL.